Listed here is a single T cell receptor beta chain. Its antigen is not identified. This sample is part of a study of T cell responses to AZD1222 COVID-19 vaccine. Turning to the study itself: Second-dose intervals of approximately 4 or approximately 12 weeks were pooled. General study findings and limits: The span of vaccine-associated CD4 TCRs extended across spike, with dominance at 160-218 and 743-854. Donor demographics were predominantly white British with a female majority; clonal diversity may be underestimated. Spike-specific TCR breadth and depth went up after people got two AZD1222 doses.

With 3 bases removed from V and 5 bases from J, the gap between germline ends came to 14 bases. Germline CDR1 and CDR2: KGHSH and LQKENI. The CDR3 is 14 residues long. Profiled with immunoSEQ multiplex PCR; TCRdb holds only in-frame clones, not every one. Among about 170,000 clones listed, 92% were seen once. The rearrangement joins TRBV18 to TRBJ2-7, with D perhaps matching TRBD1 or TRBD2 (5 bases each). The source is an adult in good health. The material sequenced was peripheral blood, taken on day 0 of AZD1222 vaccination. The CDR3, as DNA: TGTGCCAGCTCACCCCTCCCGGGACGTGACGAGCAGTACTTC. This translates into CASSPLPGRDEQYF.